This T cell receptor beta chain was sequenced in a study of T-cell reconstitution after alpha-beta-depleted transplantation in children. Germline CDR1 reads SGHRS; CDR2 reads YFSETQ. The CDR3 has 14 residues. The V and J ends lost 3 bases and 1 base respectively, with 10 bases between them. During its preparation, the TCRbeta library received unique molecular identifiers. TCRdb ran MiXCR on the PCR reads and lists one entry per CDR3 protein. The table lists roughly 790,000 distinct CDR3 sequences, about 15% of them singletons. This clonotype has just a few counts. The chain uses TRBV5-1 and TRBJ1-1; a possible D gene is TRBD1 (6 bases). Sequencing was performed on PBMCs, mostly from graft donor cells, taken 360 days after TCRalphabeta/CD19-depleted stem cell transplant. The sequence was collected from a male patient younger than 18 who had a stem cell transplant for acute lymphoblastic leukemia, so the T cells may come from the graft donor. CDR3 residues: CASSWQGSNTEAFF. Written as DNA, the CDR3 is TGCGCCAGCAGCTGGCAGGGGTCGAACACTGAAGCTTTCTTT.